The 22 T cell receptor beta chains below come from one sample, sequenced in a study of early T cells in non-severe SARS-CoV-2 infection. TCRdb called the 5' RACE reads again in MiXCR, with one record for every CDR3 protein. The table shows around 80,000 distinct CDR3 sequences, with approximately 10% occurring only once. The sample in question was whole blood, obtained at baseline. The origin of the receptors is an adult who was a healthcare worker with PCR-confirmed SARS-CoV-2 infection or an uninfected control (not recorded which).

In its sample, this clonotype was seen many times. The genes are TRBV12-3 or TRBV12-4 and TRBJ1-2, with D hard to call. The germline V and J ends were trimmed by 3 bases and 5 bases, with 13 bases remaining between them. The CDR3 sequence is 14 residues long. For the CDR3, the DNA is TGTGCCAGCAGTTTCCGTAGGCAGACATATGGCTACACCTTC. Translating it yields CASSFRRQTYGYTF.

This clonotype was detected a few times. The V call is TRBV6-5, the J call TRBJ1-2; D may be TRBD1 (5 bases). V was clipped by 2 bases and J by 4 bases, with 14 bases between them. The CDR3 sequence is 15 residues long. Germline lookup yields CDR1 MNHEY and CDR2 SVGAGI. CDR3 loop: CASSYEGTGGYGYTF. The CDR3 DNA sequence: TGTGCCAGCAGTTACGAGGGAACGGGGGGCTATGGCTACACCTTC.

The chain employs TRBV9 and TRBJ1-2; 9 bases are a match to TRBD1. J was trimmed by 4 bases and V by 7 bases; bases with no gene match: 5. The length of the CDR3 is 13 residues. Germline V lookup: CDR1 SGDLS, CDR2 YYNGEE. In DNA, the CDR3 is TGTGCCAGCGGCAAGACAGGGGGCTATGGCTACACCTTC. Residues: CASGKTGGYGYTF.

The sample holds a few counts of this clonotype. CDR3 residues: CANGESYGYTF. Here the CDR3 DNA reads TGTGCCAACGGGGAATCCTATGGCTACACCTTC. The chain is built from TRBV7-9 and TRBJ1-2; no clear D gene. The CDR3 is made up of 11 amino acids. Germline V gene lookup returns CDR1 SEHNR and CDR2 FQNEAQ (reference sequence). Between the trimmed V and J ends, which lost 10 bases and 4 bases, there was a span of 10 bases.

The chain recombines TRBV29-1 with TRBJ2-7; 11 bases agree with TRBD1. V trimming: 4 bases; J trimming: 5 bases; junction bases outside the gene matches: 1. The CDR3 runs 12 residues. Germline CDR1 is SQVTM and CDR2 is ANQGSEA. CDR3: CSVGGQGDEQYF. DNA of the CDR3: TGCAGCGTTGGGGGACAGGGGGACGAGCAGTACTTC.

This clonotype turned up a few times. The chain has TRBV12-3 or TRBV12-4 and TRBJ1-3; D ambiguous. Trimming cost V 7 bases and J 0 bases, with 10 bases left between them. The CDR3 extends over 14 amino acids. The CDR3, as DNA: TGTGCCAGCAAGGGAATGCTCTCTGGAAACACCATATATTTT. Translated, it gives CASKGMLSGNTIYF.

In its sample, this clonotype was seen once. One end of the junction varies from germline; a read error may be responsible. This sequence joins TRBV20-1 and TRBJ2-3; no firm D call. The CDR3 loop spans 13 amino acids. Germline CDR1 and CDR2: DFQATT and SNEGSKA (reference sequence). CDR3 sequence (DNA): TGCAGTGCTATCGTTCACAGCTCAGATGCGCAGTATTTT. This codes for CSAIVHSSDAQYF.

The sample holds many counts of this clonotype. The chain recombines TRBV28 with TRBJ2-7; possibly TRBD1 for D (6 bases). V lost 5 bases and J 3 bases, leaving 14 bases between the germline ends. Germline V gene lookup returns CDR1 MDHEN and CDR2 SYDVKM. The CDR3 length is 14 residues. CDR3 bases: TGTGCCAGCAGTCCGATCGGACAGAGCTACGAGCAGTACTTC. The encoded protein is CASSPIGQSYEQYF.

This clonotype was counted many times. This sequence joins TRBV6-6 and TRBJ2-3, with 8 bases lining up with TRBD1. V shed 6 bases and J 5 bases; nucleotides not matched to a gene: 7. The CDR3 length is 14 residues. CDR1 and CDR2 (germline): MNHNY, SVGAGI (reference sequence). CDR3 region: CASRTDREQDTQYF. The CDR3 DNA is TGTGCCAGCAGGACGGACAGGGAACAAGATACGCAGTATTTT.

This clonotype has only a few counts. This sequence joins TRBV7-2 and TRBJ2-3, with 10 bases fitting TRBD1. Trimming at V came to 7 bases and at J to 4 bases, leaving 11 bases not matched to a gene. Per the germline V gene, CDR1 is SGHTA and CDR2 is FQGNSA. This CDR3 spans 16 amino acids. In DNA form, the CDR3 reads TGTGCCAGCACCTTTGGTGGGACAGGGGATCCAGATACGCAGTATTTT. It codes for CASTFGGTGDPDTQYF.

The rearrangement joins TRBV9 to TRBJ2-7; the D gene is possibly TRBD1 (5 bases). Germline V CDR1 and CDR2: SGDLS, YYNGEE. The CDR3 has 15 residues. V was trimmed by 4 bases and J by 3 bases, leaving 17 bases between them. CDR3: CASSPWAGNVYEQYF. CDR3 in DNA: TGTGCCAGCAGCCCGTGGGCAGGGAATGTCTACGAGCAGTACTTC.

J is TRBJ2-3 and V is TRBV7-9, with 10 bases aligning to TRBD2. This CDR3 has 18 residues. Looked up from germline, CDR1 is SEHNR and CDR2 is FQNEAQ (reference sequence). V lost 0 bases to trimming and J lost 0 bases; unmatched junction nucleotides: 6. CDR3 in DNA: TGTGCCAGCAGCTTAGCTATCGGACTAGCGGCCAGCACAGATACGCAGTATTTT. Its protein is CASSLAIGLAASTDTQYF.

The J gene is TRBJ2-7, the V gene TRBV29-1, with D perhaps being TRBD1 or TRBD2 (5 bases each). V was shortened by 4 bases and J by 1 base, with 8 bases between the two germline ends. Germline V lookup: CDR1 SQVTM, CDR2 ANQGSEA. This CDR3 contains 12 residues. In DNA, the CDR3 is TGCAGCGTTGTCGGGGCATCCTACGAGCAGTACTTC. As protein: CSVVGASYEQYF.

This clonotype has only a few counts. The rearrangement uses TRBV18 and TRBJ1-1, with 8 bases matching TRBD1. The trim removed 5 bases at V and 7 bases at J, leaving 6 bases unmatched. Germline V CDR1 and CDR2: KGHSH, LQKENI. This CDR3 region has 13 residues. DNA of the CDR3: TGTGCCAGCTCATTCCAGGGGGCGGTTGAAGCTTTCTTT. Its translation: CASSFQGAVEAFF.

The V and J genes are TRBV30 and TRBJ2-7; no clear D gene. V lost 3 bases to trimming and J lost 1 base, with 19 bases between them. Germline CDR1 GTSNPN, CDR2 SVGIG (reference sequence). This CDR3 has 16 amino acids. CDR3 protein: CAWSSSDANPSYEQYF. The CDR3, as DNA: TGTGCCTGGAGCTCCTCGGATGCAAACCCTTCCTACGAGCAGTACTTC.

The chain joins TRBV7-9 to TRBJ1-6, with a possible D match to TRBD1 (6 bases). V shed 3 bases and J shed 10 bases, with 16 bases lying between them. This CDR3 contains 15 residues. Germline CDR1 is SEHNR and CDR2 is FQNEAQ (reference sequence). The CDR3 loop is CASSLIREGESPLHF. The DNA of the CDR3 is TGTGCCAGCAGCTTGATCCGGGAGGGGGAGTCACCCCTCCACTTT.

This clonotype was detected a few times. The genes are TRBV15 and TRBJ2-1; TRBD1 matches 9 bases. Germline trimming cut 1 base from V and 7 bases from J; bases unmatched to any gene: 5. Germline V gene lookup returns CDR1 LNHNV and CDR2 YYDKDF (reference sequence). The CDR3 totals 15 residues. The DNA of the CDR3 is TGTGCCACCAGCAGAGGGACAGGGGCCCTTAATGAGCAGTTCTTC. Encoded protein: CATSRGTGALNEQFF.

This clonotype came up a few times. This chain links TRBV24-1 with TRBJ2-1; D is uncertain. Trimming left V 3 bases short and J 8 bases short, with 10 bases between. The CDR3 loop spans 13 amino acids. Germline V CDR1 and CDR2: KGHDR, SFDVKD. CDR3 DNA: TGTGCCACCAGTGATCACGACGGAGATGAGCAGTTCTTC. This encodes CATSDHDGDEQFF.

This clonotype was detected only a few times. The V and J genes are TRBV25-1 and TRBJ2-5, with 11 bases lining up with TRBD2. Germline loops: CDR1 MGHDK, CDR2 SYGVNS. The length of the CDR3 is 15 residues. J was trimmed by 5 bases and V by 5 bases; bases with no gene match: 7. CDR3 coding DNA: TGTGCCAGCAGTACTGGACTAGCGGGTTTGGAGACCCAGTACTTC. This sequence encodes CASSTGLAGLETQYF.

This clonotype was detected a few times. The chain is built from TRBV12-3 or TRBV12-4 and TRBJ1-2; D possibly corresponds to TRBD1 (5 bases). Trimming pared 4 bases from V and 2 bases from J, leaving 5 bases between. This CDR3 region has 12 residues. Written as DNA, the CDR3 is TGTGCCAGCAGTTGGGACAACTATGGCTACACCTTC. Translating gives CASSWDNYGYTF.

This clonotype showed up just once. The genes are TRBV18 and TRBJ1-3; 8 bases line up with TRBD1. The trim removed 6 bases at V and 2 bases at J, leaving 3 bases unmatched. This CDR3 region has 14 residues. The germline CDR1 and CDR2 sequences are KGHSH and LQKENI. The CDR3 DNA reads TGTGCCAGCTCGCCGACAGGGGCTGGAAACACCATATATTTT. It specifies CASSPTGAGNTIYF.

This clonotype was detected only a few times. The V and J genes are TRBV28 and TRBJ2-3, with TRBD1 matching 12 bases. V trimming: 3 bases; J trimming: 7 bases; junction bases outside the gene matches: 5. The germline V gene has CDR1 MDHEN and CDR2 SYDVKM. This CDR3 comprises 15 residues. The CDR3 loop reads CASSLVGQGANTQYF. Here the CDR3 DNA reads TGTGCCAGCAGTTTGGTGGGACAGGGGGCGAATACGCAGTATTTT.